This is a list of T cell receptor beta chains from one sample in a study of blood T cell repertoires in COVID-19. Generated by immunoSEQ multiplex PCR, the TCRdb table keeps only in-frame clones and is missing some. Among around 82,000 clones, around 90% were seen once, and the ten largest hold 6.5% to 8.5%. The sequenced material came from peripheral blood. Receptors originate from a human donor in a cohort sampled during active COVID-19. CDR3s include the opening cysteine and the closing phenylalanine or tryptophan. The order of the fields is J gene, clone size, D gene, V gene, CDR3 DNA, CDR3 protein. The D gene is left open where the match is weak. The size entry is marked missing in some rows and otherwise reads once, few, many or a size class.

>TRBJ2-5|NA|NA|TRBV15
TGTGCCACCTCCCAGGGTGGAGGGGAGACCCAGTACTTC
CATSQGGGETQYF
>TRBJ1-2|NA|TRBD1|TRBV7-2
TGTGCCAGCAGCCCGACAGGGTTCGAATATGGCTACACCTTC
CASSPTGFEYGYTF
>TRBJ1-2|few|NA|TRBV10-3
TGTGCCATCAGTGAGTCGGACAGCTACTATGGCTACACCTTC
CAISESDSYYGYTF
>TRBJ2-5|NA|NA|TRBV3-1/TRBV3-2
TGTGCCAGCAGCCAAGATAATCCCCAGTACTTC
CASSQDNPQYF
>TRBJ1-2|NA|TRBD1|TRBV10-3
TGTGCCATCAGTGAGCGACAGGGGGAGGGCTACACCTTC
CAISERQGEGYTF
>TRBJ1-4|NA|NA|TRBV4-3
TGCGCCAGCAGCCAAGATAGCGGGGGTAATGAAAAACTGTTTTTT
CASSQDSGGNEKLFF
>TRBJ1-1|NA|TRBD1|TRBV6-4
TGTGCCAGCAGGCCGACAGGGGGGGACACTGAAGCTTTCTTT
CASRPTGGDTEAFF
>TRBJ1-5|NA|TRBD1|TRBV28
TGTGCCAGCAGTTTATGGGCAGGGGGCGGCAATCAGCCCCAGCATTTT
CASSLWAGGGNQPQHF
>TRBJ2-3|NA|TRBD2|TRBV10-3
TGTGCCATCAGTGAGTCGGGGAGGGGAACGACAGATACGCAGTATTTT
CAISESGRGTTDTQYF
>TRBJ1-1|once|NA|TRBV11-2
TGTGCCAGCAGCTTAGCTACACAGAATTTGAACACTGAAGCTTTCTTT
CASSLATQNLNTEAFF
>TRBJ1-1|NA|NA|TRBV9
TGTGCCAGCAGCTCTTTGGACAGTGAAGCTTTCTTT
CASSSLDSEAFF
>TRBJ2-1|NA|NA|TRBV19
TGTGCCAGTAGTACCTTCGATGAGCAGTTCTTC
CASSTFDEQFF
>TRBJ1-2|NA|NA|TRBV12-3/TRBV12-4
TGTGCCAGCAGTCTACAGGGATTTTATGGCTACACCTTC
CASSLQGFYGYTF
>TRBJ1-6|NA|NA|TRBV5-1
TGCGCCAGCAGCCGAGCGGATAGCTCCTATAATTCACCCCTCCACTTT
CASSRADSSYNSPLHF
>TRBJ1-1|NA|TRBD1|TRBV12-3/TRBV12-4
TGTGCCAGCAGGGACAGGGGGAACACTGAAGCTTTCTTT
CASRDRGNTEAFF
>TRBJ2-7|NA|TRBD1|TRBV19
TGTGCCAGTAGTAAGGGACAGACGCCCTACGAGCAGTACTTC
CASSKGQTPYEQYF
>TRBJ1-4|NA|TRBD1|TRBV18
TGTGCCAGCTCACCGGGACAGATAACAACTAATGAAAAACTGTTTTTT
CASSPGQITTNEKLFF
>TRBJ2-1|NA|TRBD1|TRBV5-6
TGTGCCAGCAGCCCCGACAGGGCCAATGAGCAGTTCTTC
CASSPDRANEQFF
>TRBJ1-1|NA|TRBD1|TRBV7-9
TGTGCCAGCAGCCCCGCCCCCGGGACAGGGAGGACTGAAGCTTTCTTT
CASSPAPGTGRTEAFF
>TRBJ1-1|NA|TRBD1|TRBV6-7
TGTGCCAGCAGTTACTCACCGGGGACAGGGGAGAACACTGAAGCTTTCTTT
CASSYSPGTGENTEAFF
>TRBJ1-5|NA|TRBD1|TRBV28
TGTGCCAGCAAACCGGGACAGGGTAGCAATCAGCCCCAGCATTTT
CASKPGQGSNQPQHF
>TRBJ2-3|NA|TRBD2|TRBV5-6
TGTGCCAGCAGCTTGGAAGGCGGGGGGGCTACAGATACGCAGTATTTT
CASSLEGGGATDTQYF
>TRBJ1-1|NA|NA|TRBV19
TGTGCCAGTAGTGTAGGAGGTGGGTTGGGTGAAGCTTTCTTT
CASSVGGGLGEAFF
>TRBJ1-5|NA|NA|TRBV28
TGTGCCAGCAGTCCCCCTCGGACAGTGAGAGGACAGCCCCAGCATTTT
CASSPPRTVRGQPQHF
>TRBJ2-3|NA|TRBD1|TRBV10-1
TGCGCCAGCAGTGTGGGTGACAGGGAAGGTGATACGCAGTATTTT
CASSVGDREGDTQYF
>TRBJ1-1|NA|NA|TRBV28
TGTGCCAGCAGTTTCAAGGGTTGGAGGGGAGTGCCTGAAGCTTTCTTT
CASSFKGWRGVPEAFF
>TRBJ2-3|NA|NA|TRBV28
TGTGCCAGCAGTTTATTTTATAAAGCACCCGGTACGCAGTATTTT
CASSLFYKAPGTQYF
>TRBJ2-2|NA|TRBD1|TRBV4-3
TGCGCCAGCAGCCAGGATCCGGGACAGTTTAACACCGGGGAGCTGTTTTTT
CASSQDPGQFNTGELFF
>TRBJ2-5|few|NA|TRBV29-1
TGCAGCGTTGCGCAGGGAGGTCAAGAGACCCAGTACTTC
CSVAQGGQETQYF
>TRBJ1-5|few|TRBD1|TRBV28
TGTGCCAGCAGCCTCTTCGGACAGGGTGGCAATCAGCCCCAGCATTTT
CASSLFGQGGNQPQHF
>TRBJ2-7|NA|NA|TRBV7-6
TGTGCCAGCAGCTTAGGACCGGGGGTCGGGAATCCCTACGAGCAGTACTTC
CASSLGPGVGNPYEQYF
>TRBJ2-3|NA|TRBD2|TRBV6-2/TRBV6-3
TGTGCCAGCAGTTACTCCGGTAGCGGGGGGGCCGGAGGAGATACGCAGTATTTT
CASSYSGSGGAGGDTQYF
>TRBJ1-6|NA|NA|TRBV12-3/TRBV12-4
TGTGCCAGCAGCCTATCCACCCGTTCACCCCTCCACTTT
CASSLSTRSPLHF
>TRBJ1-2|NA|NA|TRBV29-1
TGCAGCGTTGACAGGGCCCTACACTATGGCTACACCTTC
CSVDRALHYGYTF
>TRBJ1-5|NA|TRBD1|TRBV28
TGTGCCAGCAGCCCGACAGGGAGCAATCAGCCCCAGCATTTT
CASSPTGSNQPQHF
>TRBJ1-6|NA|NA|TRBV5-1
TGCGCCAGCAGCTTGGAGTCAGGGGTTTCCAATTCACCCCTCCACTTT
CASSLESGVSNSPLHF
>TRBJ1-2|once|TRBD1|TRBV15
TGTGCCACCAGCCCTCGGGACAGCTCCTATGGCTACACCTTC
CATSPRDSSYGYTF
>TRBJ2-2|NA|NA|TRBV6-6
TGTGCCAGCCGGAACAGGGAACACACCGGGGAGCTGTTTTTT
CASRNREHTGELFF
>TRBJ2-1|NA|TRBD2|TRBV7-9
TGTGCCAGCAGCCTAGGGGCGGGGGGGCATAATGAGCAGTTCTTC
CASSLGAGGHNEQFF
>TRBJ2-1|NA|TRBD1|TRBV18
TGTGCCAGCTCACCAGGACAGGGGGCAGTTGAGCAGTTCTTC
CASSPGQGAVEQFF
>TRBJ2-2|NA|NA|TRBV11-2
TGTGCCAGCAGCTCAGGCGAGTGGGGCTCCGGGGAGCTGTTTTTT
CASSSGEWGSGELFF